This T cell receptor (beta chain) is drawn from a study of identical twins (dated by TCRdb to between 2015 and 2016). In the study overall: TCR alpha and beta repertoires from monozygotic twins, unrelated adults of various ages and cord blood were deep-sequenced to test whether fetal clonotypes persist. To rule out contamination, the twin experiments were replicated at different times with different library preparation protocols. Overall results and qualifications from the work: Because the same donors could not be followed over many years, the conclusions relied on cross-sectional statistical analysis. Abundant cord blood beta clonotypes had fewer insertions, young adult naive repertoires showed a similar but weaker trend, and memory repertoires showed no such trend. Out-of-frame TCR alpha sequences shared between twins showed an excess of low generation-probability sequences compared with coincidental sharing between unrelated individuals. Excess twin sharing in beta out-of-frame sequences was weaker because fewer shared sequences lowered the signal-to-noise ratio. Out-of-frame TCR alpha sharing in monozygotic twins was systematically underestimated by recombination models, whereas sharing between unrelated individuals was in agreement with the recombination models. Invariant T cells such as MAIT and iNKT could partly confound zero-insertion analyses, although diverse VJ usage argued against such confounding for most clonotypes.

Receptor amplification or capture employed 5' RACE. Sequencer: Illumina HiSeq 2000. Template switching added a universal primer binding site, and the final cDNA carried a unique molecular identifier that allowed TCR cDNA molecules to be counted accurately. Specific primers in the conserved constant-segment region were used to synthesize first-strand cDNA for the TCR alpha and beta chains. To control for contamination, each cDNA library was double barcoded with a SMART-Mk sample barcode plus Illumina barcodes. TruSeq adapter sequences and Illumina sample barcodes were added in two successive PCR steps. The TCR alpha and beta cDNA libraries were sequenced on the Illumina HiSeq platform using custom primers. The study's own analysis went as follows. MiGEC was used to process raw reads and extract unique molecular identifiers, and MiXCR was used to find CDR3 positions. For each individual, recombination models were inferred using an EM algorithm with the repgenHMM and IGoR tools. The analysis of shared clonotypes was done with the tcR package in R, with sharing normalized by the product of cloneset sizes. To study raw recombination free of thymic and clonal selection effects, out-of-frame nonproductive sequences were analyzed. TCRdb reprocessed the public reads (quality trimming at Q25 with fastp, clone calling with MiXCR) and kept in-frame beta chains. Merged by CDR3 protein, the rows form single entries marked with the most common genes and DNA. TCRdb, not the authors, supplied the V and J calls. The table for this sample lists about 150,000 distinct CDR3 sequences; under 4.5% of them were counted only once. The ten largest clones represent about 7.8% of the sample.

Trimmed from V: 5 bases; trimmed from J: 4 bases; junction bases lacking a gene match: 7. The germline V gene provides CDR1 SGHAT and CDR2 FQNNGV. The CDR3 spans 15 residues, from the cysteine through the phenylalanine. The sequence is cut down to CDR3 DNA, 45 bases in frame from base 1. In this sample, this clonotype turned up many times. This clone's antigen is unknown. The record has no base qualities; no much larger clone is one base away. Every donor in the study was a healthy Caucasian. Using Miltenyi CD45RO+ enrichment and human naive T-cell isolation kits, memory (CD45RO+) and naive T cells were isolated from PBMC.

The sequenced sample was memory T cells sorted from blood. The cell subset or site label corresponds to: CD45RO+ enriched T cells. The TCR comes from a man between 18 and 29 years old in good health. The chain was built from TRBV11-2 and TRBJ2-1, and 8 junctional nucleotides match TRBD2. CDR3 region: CASSAAGGKYNEQFF. The DNA sequence reads TGTGCCAGCAGCGCTGCGGGGGGTAAATACAATGAGCAGTTCTTC. Extended through the reference TRBV11-2 and TRBJ2-1 proteins, this CDR3 yields the full variable domain: EAGVAQSPRYKIIEKRQSVAFWCNPISGHATLYWYQQILGQGPKLLIQFQNNGVVDDSQLPKDRFSAERLKGVDSTLKIQPAKLEDSAVYLCASSAAGGKYNEQFFGPGTRLTVL.